The 14 T cell receptor beta chains below all came from one sample that was sequenced in a study of metastatic and nonmetastatic thyroid tumors (dated by TCRdb to 2019 to 2021). Before undergoing thyroid surgery, none of the patients had been given any kind of treatment. Libraries were built with PCR. Data came from an Illumina HiSeq 4000. Starting from the raw public reads, TCRdb applied fastp trimming at Q25, assembled clones with MiXCR and retained in-frame beta chains. This sample has 5,700 or so clones in its table, and approximately 40% of those were observed once. The ten largest clones add up to just over 35% of the sample. The specimen sequenced was adjacent normal tissue. Source of these receptors: a female donor with papillary thyroid cancer or a benign thyroid nodule (not recorded which). Some clones in this sample may be carry-over from other donors' samples.

This clone was counted a few times. CDR3 protein: CASSLAGSGRARYNEQFF. CDR3 nucleotides: TGTGCCAGCAGTTTAGCGGGTAGCGGGAGGGCCAGGTACAATGAGCAGTTCTTC. This rearrangement joins TRBV28 to TRBJ2-1; 11 positions match TRBD2. This CDR3 has 18 residues. Trimming took 2 bases from V and 4 from J; bases not matched to a gene: 10. The germline gives CDR1 MDHEN, CDR2 SYDVKM.

The chain joins TRBV7-8 to TRBJ2-3, with D possibly matching TRBD1 (6 bases). The CDR3 spans 14 residues. V dropped 3 bases and J dropped 4 bases, with 11 bases sitting between them. The germline V gene encodes CDR1 SGHVS and CDR2 FQNEAQ. CDR3 in DNA: TGTGCCAGCAGCTTCACAGGGATGTCAGATACGCAGTATTTT. This translates into CASSFTGMSDTQYF.

This clone was counted a few times. The CDR3 loop is CASSLPRTYQETQYF. In DNA, the CDR3 is TGTGCCAGCAGCTTGCCCAGGACGTACCAAGAGACCCAGTACTTC. The rearrangement links TRBV5-5 to TRBJ2-5; D remains ambiguous. The V and J ends lost 1 base and 0 bases respectively, with 10 bases between them. Germline assignment: CDR1 SGHKS and CDR2 YYEKEE (reference sequence). CDR3 length equals 15 residues.

This clone was counted between two and nine times. The rearrangement links TRBV7-8 to TRBJ1-1; D unclear. Trimming cost V 0 bases and J 5 bases, with 7 bases left between them. Germline V gene lookup returns CDR1 SGHVS and CDR2 FQNEAQ. The CDR3 spans 13 residues. The CDR3 region is CASSLAERTEAFF. For the CDR3, the DNA is TGTGCCAGCAGCTTAGCGGAGAGGACTGAAGCTTTCTTT.

This clone came up a few times. This chain uses TRBV6-5 with TRBJ1-2, with TRBD1 as a possible D gene (6 bases). The CDR3 consists of 13 residues. With 2 bases removed from V and 4 bases from J, the gap between germline ends came to 8 bases. The germline gives CDR1 MNHEY, CDR2 SVGAGI. CDR3 loop: CASSYKGVYGYTF. CDR3 DNA: TGTGCCAGCAGTTACAAGGGGGTCTATGGCTACACCTTC.

This rearrangement joins TRBV11-3 to TRBJ2-3, with D perhaps matching TRBD1 (6 bases). Germline CDR1 reads SGHNT; CDR2 reads YENEEA. The V gene lost 5 bases and the J gene lost 4 bases, with 16 bases spanning the gap. The CDR3 has 15 amino acids. The CDR3 bases are TGTGCCAGCAGCCCAGGGGTAGCCAACTCAGATACGCAGTATTTT. This translates into CASSPGVANSDTQYF.

The chain couples TRBV4-1 to TRBJ1-2; D is perhaps TRBD1 (5 bases). Germline V gene data show CDR1 as MGHRA and CDR2 as YSYEKL. With 1 base removed from V and 8 bases from J, the gap between germline ends came to 11 bases. There are 13 residues in the CDR3. The CDR3 DNA reads TGCGCCAGCAGCCAAGCCGACAGCCGCGGCTACACCTTC. It specifies CASSQADSRGYTF.

Judged by abundance, this clone is large (0.1 to 1%). The chain employs TRBV12-3 or TRBV12-4 and TRBJ2-1; D is unclear. The CDR3 has 14 residues. V shed 4 bases and J shed 4 bases, with 11 bases lying between them. The CDR3 spells CASSSVTRYNEQFF. The CDR3 region has the DNA TGTGCCAGCAGTTCCGTCACGCGTTACAATGAGCAGTTCTTC.

This clone was seen a handful of times. This rearrangement joins TRBV6-1 to TRBJ1-3, with a tentative D call TRBD1 (5 bases). CDR3 length equals 13 residues. Trimming stripped 6 bases from V and 2 bases from J, with 8 bases between. Per the germline V gene, CDR1 is MNHNS and CDR2 is SASEGT. The CDR3 sequence: CASRRGTGNTIYF. The CDR3 DNA follows: TGTGCCAGCAGAAGGGGTACTGGAAACACCATATATTTT.

The chain combines TRBV28 with TRBJ2-1; possibly TRBD1 or TRBD2 for D (5 bases each). Germline lookup yields CDR1 MDHEN and CDR2 SYDVKM. The CDR3 loop spans 20 amino acids. Trimming removed 1 base from V and 9 bases from J, with 31 bases in between. CDR3 nucleotide sequence: TGTGCCAGCAGTTTATCCCGACATTGGGAGAGGTGGGGGAAACTGGGTGAGCAGTTCTTC. Protein sequence: CASSLSRHWERWGKLGEQFF.

This clone is medium-sized (0.01 to 0.1%) by share. The rearrangement joins TRBV5-6 to TRBJ1-2, with D possibly being TRBD1 (5 bases). This CDR3 is 12 amino acids long. Trimming removed 0 bases at V and 8 bases at J, with 8 bases between. Germline V CDR1 and CDR2: SGHDT, YYEEEE. CDR3 DNA: TGTGCCAGCAGCTTGGGGGGCGGAGGCTACACCTTC. This codes for CASSLGGGGYTF.

The V call is TRBV7-9, the J call TRBJ2-7; 7 positions match TRBD2. The V and J ends lost 4 bases and 5 bases, in that order; junction bases with no gene match: 5. This CDR3 spans 13 amino acids. Germline loops: CDR1 SEHNR, CDR2 FQNEAQ (reference sequence). The CDR3 DNA reads as TGTGCCAGCAGCTACCCCGGGGGGAACGAGCAGTACTTC. Its protein is CASSYPGGNEQYF. Looking up the rest from reference TRBV7-9 and TRBJ2-7 gives the full variable domain: DTGVSQNPRHKITKRGQNVTFRCDPISEHNRLYWYRQTLGQGPEFLTYFQNEAQLEKSRLLSDRFSAERPKGSFSTLEIQRTEQGDSAMYLCASSYPGGNEQYFGPGTRLTVT.

This clone was picked up one time. The rearrangement uses TRBV20-1 and TRBJ2-2; 9 nucleotides match TRBD2. J lost 5 bases, V lost 3 bases, and 4 bases had no gene match. Germline assignment: CDR1 DFQATT and CDR2 SNEGSKA (reference sequence). The CDR3 has 14 amino acids. The CDR3 loop reads CSASGTSITGELFF. CDR3 nucleotide sequence: TGCAGTGCTAGCGGGACTAGCATTACCGGGGAGCTGTTTTTT.

V usage is TRBV7-3 and J usage is TRBJ2-7; 10 bases match TRBD2. Germline CDR1 and CDR2: SGHTA and FQGTGA. This CDR3 contains 14 residues. Losses at the gene ends were 5 bases for V and 4 bases for J; bases not matched to a gene: 5. This CDR3 reads CASSLLAGVYEQYF. CDR3 nucleotides: TGTGCCAGCAGCCTGCTAGCGGGAGTTTACGAGCAGTACTTC.